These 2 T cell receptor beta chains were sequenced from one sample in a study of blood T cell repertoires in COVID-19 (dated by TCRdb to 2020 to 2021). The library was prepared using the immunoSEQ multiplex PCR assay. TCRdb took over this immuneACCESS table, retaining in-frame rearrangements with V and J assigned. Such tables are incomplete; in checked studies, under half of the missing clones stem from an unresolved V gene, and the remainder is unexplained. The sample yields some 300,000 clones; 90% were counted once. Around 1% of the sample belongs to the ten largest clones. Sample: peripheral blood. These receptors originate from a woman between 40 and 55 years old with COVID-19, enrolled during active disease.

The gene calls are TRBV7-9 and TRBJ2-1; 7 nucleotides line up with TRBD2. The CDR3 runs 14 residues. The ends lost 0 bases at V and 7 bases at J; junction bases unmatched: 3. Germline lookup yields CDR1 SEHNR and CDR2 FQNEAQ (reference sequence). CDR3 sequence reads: CASSLAGTTNEQFF. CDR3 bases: TGTGCCAGCAGCTTAGCCGGGACTACAAATGAGCAGTTCTTC. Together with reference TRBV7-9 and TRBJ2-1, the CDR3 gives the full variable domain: DTGVSQNPRHKITKRGQNVTFRCDPISEHNRLYWYRQTLGQGPEFLTYFQNEAQLEKSRLLSDRFSAERPKGSFSTLEIQRTEQGDSAMYLCASSLAGTTNEQFFGPGTRLTVL.

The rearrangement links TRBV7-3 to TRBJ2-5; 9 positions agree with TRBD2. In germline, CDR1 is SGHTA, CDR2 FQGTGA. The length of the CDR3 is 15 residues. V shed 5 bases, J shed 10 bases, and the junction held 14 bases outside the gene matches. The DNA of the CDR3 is TGTGCCAGCAGCAAGCGGGGGGCCCCCAAGTGGAGCCAGTACTTC. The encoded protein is CASSKRGAPKWSQYF.